Detailed here is one T cell receptor beta chain. The sample comes from a study of yellow fever vaccine responses in identical twins. The CDR3 has 14 residues. The ends lost 4 bases at V and 7 bases at J; junction bases unmatched: 4. TCRdb re-derived calls from the RT-PCR reads in MiXCR, one entry per CDR3 protein. The sample consists of 1,700 or so distinct CDR3 sequences, about 87% of them appearing once. This TCR derives from a woman younger than 30 who received the yellow fever vaccine. The chain has TRBV12-3 or TRBV12-4 and TRBJ1-2, with 12 bases lining up with TRBD1. The sequences come from T cells from blood (PBMCs), unsorted or a sorted subset (not recorded which), collected before or after yellow fever vaccination (not recorded which). Here the CDR3 reads CASSWGQGASGYTF. The CDR3 DNA reads TGTGCCAGCAGTTGGGGACAGGGGGCGAGTGGCTACACCTTC.